This T cell receptor (beta chain) comes out of a study of naive and memory T cell subsets. The V segment lost 5 bases and the J segment 4 bases; nucleotides outside the gene matches: 4. Germline V gives CDR1 SGHTA, CDR2 FQGNSA. The CDR3 loop spans 16 amino acids. This clonotype was counted a few times. Its target is not known. Study-level findings and limits: Gini index rose across naive, CM, EM and EMRA in CD4 and CD8.

Sequential positive selection took CD4 T cells first, then CD8 T cells. The beta constant-region primer was an equimolar mix of two oligonucleotides covering TRBC1 and TRBC2. Ligation attached a single-stranded oligonucleotide with a 12-nucleotide UMI and the SP2 primer to the cDNA 3' end. In TCRdb, the UMI-ligation and nested PCR reads were re-called with MiXCR into one record per CDR3 protein. The sample consists of 70,000 to 95,000 distinct CDR3 sequences, 7% of them appearing once. This rearrangement joins TRBV7-2 to TRBJ2-3; 15 bases match TRBD2. The origin of this receptor is a human donor in good health. Sequenced: central memory CD4+ T cells from blood. The CDR3 DNA reads TGTGCCAGCAGCGTAGGACTAGCGGGAGGGTCAGATACGCAGTATTTT. Translated, it gives CASSVGLAGGSDTQYF.